These 24 T cell receptor beta chains were all obtained from the same sample, sequenced in a study of early stage breast cancer tumors. Here immunoSEQ multiplex PCR was the method, and the copy in TCRdb shows in-frame clones only, minus some. Among some 32,000 clones listed, 60% to 80% were seen once. The source material was breast tumor tissue. All receptors come from a person under 45 with breast cancer.

The chain employs TRBV7-9 and TRBJ1-1; D perhaps matches TRBD1 (6 bases). V shed 3 bases and J shed 4 bases, with 12 bases lying between them. The CDR3 has 14 residues. The germline CDR1 and CDR2 sequences are SEHNR and FQNEAQ (reference sequence). In nucleotides, the CDR3 is TGTGCCAGCAGCTTCCAGGGGAGGACCACTGAAGCTTTCTTT. This translates into CASSFQGRTTEAFF.

As DNA, the CDR3 is TGTGCCAGCAGTTTCCATAGCAATCAGCCCCAGCATTTT. It codes for CASSFHSNQPQHF. The J gene is TRBJ1-5, the V gene TRBV28, with D hard to call. This CDR3 is 13 amino acids long. Germline lookup yields CDR1 MDHEN and CDR2 SYDVKM. V shed 3 bases and J shed 0 bases, with 3 bases lying between them.

The rearrangement joins TRBV2 to TRBJ1-3; the D is unclear. Trimming removed 4 bases from V and 12 bases from J, with 13 bases in between. Germline CDR1 and CDR2: SNHLY and FYNNEI. This CDR3 spans 12 amino acids. The DNA for the CDR3 is TGTGCCAGCAGTGGTGGGAGCAGCGTCATATATTTT. This gives the protein CASSGGSSVIYF.

This clone was observed once. The V call is TRBV28, the J call TRBJ2-5; possible D gene TRBD1, 6 bases. Trimming took off 4 bases at V and 2 bases at J, with 23 bases between the two ends. In germline, CDR1 is MDHEN, CDR2 SYDVKM. This CDR3 region has 18 residues. CDR3 loop: CASSSQFVTGLLQETQYF. The CDR3 DNA follows: TGTGCCAGCAGTTCTCAATTCGTAACAGGGCTCTTACAAGAGACCCAGTACTTC.

The J gene is TRBJ1-1, the V gene TRBV7-2; D perhaps matches TRBD1 (5 bases). The CDR3 length is 15 residues. V dropped 5 bases and J dropped 3 bases, with 16 bases sitting between them. The germline gives CDR1 SGHTA, CDR2 FQGNSA. The CDR3 reads CASSPGIWGDTEAFF. Written as DNA, the CDR3 is TGTGCCAGCAGCCCCGGAATCTGGGGGGACACTGAAGCTTTCTTT.

This rearrangement joins TRBV7-2 to TRBJ1-2; 9 nucleotides align to TRBD1. This CDR3 region has 15 residues. Trimming at V came to 4 bases and at J to 5 bases, leaving 8 bases not matched to a gene. Germline values: CDR1 SGHTA, CDR2 FQGNSA. The CDR3 DNA sequence: TGTGCCAGCAGCTCTCTTCCGGGACAGGGATATGGCTACACCTTC. Protein: CASSSLPGQGYGYTF.

The V gene is TRBV7-2, the J gene TRBJ1-5; 7 bases fit TRBD1. Germline V gives CDR1 SGHTA, CDR2 FQGNSA. CDR3 length: 14 residues. J was trimmed by 7 bases and V by 8 bases; bases with no gene match: 11. CDR3 bases: TGTGCCAGCGAAGTCACAGGGGAAAGACAGCCCCAGCATTTT. This sequence encodes CASEVTGERQPQHF.

This rearrangement joins TRBV5-1 to TRBJ1-1; D uncertain. The germline V gene has CDR1 SGHRS and CDR2 YFSETQ. The CDR3 runs to 14 residues. V was pared by 6 bases and J by 1 base, with 13 bases between. Here the CDR3 DNA reads TGCGCCAGCAACCCCCAGCACCAGAACACTGAAGCTTTCTTT. Protein sequence: CASNPQHQNTEAFF.

The chain couples TRBV11-3 to TRBJ2-3; no reliable D call. The CDR3 sequence is 12 residues long. The germline CDR1 and CDR2 sequences are SGHNT and YENEEA. Trimming stripped 4 bases from V and 2 bases from J, with 4 bases between. CDR3 in DNA: TGTGCCAGCAGCTCCTACACAGATACGCAGTATTTT. It specifies CASSSYTDTQYF.

The rearrangement joins TRBV4-2 to TRBJ2-1; 9 nucleotides align to TRBD2. Germline V gene data show CDR1 as LGHNA and CDR2 as YNFKEQ. This CDR3 has 17 amino acids. V lost 3 bases to trimming and J lost 1 base; unmatched junction nucleotides: 7. The CDR3 bases are TGTGCCAGCAGCCAGTCACCGGGACTAGCTTCCTACAATGAGCAGTTCTTC. This translates into CASSQSPGLASYNEQFF.

V gene TRBV30 combines with J gene TRBJ1-2; 11 bases line up with TRBD1. With V trimmed by 3 bases and J by 2 bases, 2 bases remained unmatched. Looked up from germline, CDR1 is GTSNPN and CDR2 is SVGIG (reference sequence). This CDR3 comprises 14 residues. CDR3 protein: CAWRGQGANYGYTF. CDR3 nucleotides: TGTGCCTGGAGAGGACAGGGGGCAAACTATGGCTACACCTTC.

The rearrangement links TRBV7-2 to TRBJ1-2; possible D gene TRBD1, 5 bases. The ends were cut back, 1 base at V and 2 bases at J, with 11 bases in the middle. The CDR3 has 15 amino acids. The germline V gene has CDR1 SGHTA and CDR2 FQGNSA. The CDR3 region is CASSLERGENYGYTF. The CDR3 region has the DNA TGTGCCAGCAGCTTAGAAAGGGGCGAGAACTATGGCTACACCTTC.

V gene TRBV14 combines with J gene TRBJ2-1; no clear D gene. CDR3 size: 15 residues. The V gene lost 0 bases and the J gene lost 7 bases, with 13 bases spanning the gap. CDR1 is SGHDN and CDR2 is FVKESK in the germline V gene. DNA of the CDR3: TGTGCCAGCAGCCAAGAACGTATGAGAAGTAATGAGCAGTTCTTC. Translating gives CASSQERMRSNEQFF.

This sequence joins TRBV19 and TRBJ1-1, with a tentative D call TRBD1 (6 bases). The V end lost 6 bases, the J end lost 5 bases, and 16 bases lay between the germline ends. Germline V gene sequence: CDR1 LNHDA, CDR2 SQIVND (reference sequence). The CDR3 is 14 residues long. CDR3 DNA sequence: TGTGCCAGTAGGGTGACAGGACCCCGAACTGAAGCTTTCTTT. Its translation is CASRVTGPRTEAFF.

J is TRBJ1-1 and V is TRBV19; D possibly corresponds to TRBD1 (5 bases). Trimming took off 3 bases at V and 6 bases at J, with 11 bases between the two ends. In germline, CDR1 is LNHDA, CDR2 SQIVND (reference sequence). This CDR3 region has 13 residues. The CDR3 reads CASSIGQGAEAFF. CDR3 DNA sequence: TGTGCCAGTAGTATTGGTCAGGGCGCTGAAGCTTTCTTT.

The J gene is TRBJ2-7, the V gene TRBV27; TRBD1 aligns across 7 bases. This CDR3 has 14 amino acids. V lost 3 bases to trimming and J lost 5 bases; unmatched junction nucleotides: 7. Germline V lookup: CDR1 MNHEY, CDR2 SMNVEV (reference sequence). CDR3 sequence: CASSFKGASNEQYF. For the CDR3, the DNA is TGTGCCAGCAGTTTCAAGGGGGCATCGAACGAGCAGTACTTC.

The rearrangement joins TRBV18 to TRBJ2-3; D uncertain. Looked up from germline, CDR1 is KGHSH and CDR2 is LQKENI. This CDR3 has 13 residues. Trimming removed 2 bases at V and 6 bases at J, with 9 bases between. CDR3 residues: CASSPYQEDTQYF. CDR3 DNA sequence: TGTGCCAGCTCACCATATCAAGAGGATACGCAGTATTTT.

The rearrangement joins TRBV29-1 to TRBJ2-5, with 9 bases matching TRBD1. The CDR3 is made up of 14 amino acids. Germline V gene data show CDR1 as SQVTM and CDR2 as ANQGSEA. The V gene end was trimmed by 3 bases and the J gene end by 5 bases; junction bases not matched to a gene: 7. The CDR3 spells CSVEWGTGRETQYF. CDR3 sequence (DNA): TGCAGCGTTGAGTGGGGGACAGGGCGGGAGACCCAGTACTTC.

This clone was counted between two and nine times. J is TRBJ1-4 and V is TRBV28; TRBD1 is a possible D gene (5 bases). The germline V gene has CDR1 MDHEN and CDR2 SYDVKM. The V end lost 2 bases, the J end lost 10 bases, and 5 bases lay between the germline ends. There are 11 residues in the CDR3. CDR3 residues: CASSLQGKLFF. CDR3 sequence (DNA): TGTGCCAGCAGTTTACAGGGAAAACTGTTTTTT.

The CDR3 DNA reads TGTGCCTGGACGATGAACAGGAATCAGCCCCAGCATTTT. Translated: CAWTMNRNQPQHF. This chain uses TRBV30 with TRBJ1-5; D is perhaps TRBD1 (5 bases). The CDR3 loop spans 13 amino acids. Germline assignment: CDR1 GTSNPN and CDR2 SVGIG (reference sequence). Trimming took 4 bases from V and 4 from J, leaving 11 bases between them.

This rearrangement joins TRBV30 to TRBJ1-5; no clear D. V was clipped by 0 bases and J by 0 bases, with 9 bases between them. CDR3 size: 15 residues. CDR1 is GTSNPN, CDR2 SVGIG, per germline (reference sequence). CDR3 in DNA: TGTGCCTGGAGTGTAACCGGCTATAGCAATCAGCCCCAGCATTTT. Protein sequence: CAWSVTGYSNQPQHF. Together with reference TRBV30 and TRBJ1-5, the CDR3 gives the full variable domain: SQTIHQWPATLVQPVGSPLSLECTVEGTSNPNLYWYRQAAGRGLQLLFYSVGIGQISSEVPQNLSASRPQDRQFILSSKKLLLSDSGFYLCAWSVTGYSNQPQHFGDGTRLSIL.

The gene calls are TRBV29-1 and TRBJ2-7, with 8 nucleotides matching TRBD2. With 6 bases clipped from V and 4 bases from J, the junction kept 8 bases outside the gene matches. Germline CDR1 is SQVTM and CDR2 is ANQGSEA. CDR3 length equals 13 residues. CDR3 residues: CSVRSGSGYEQYF. CDR3 bases: TGCAGCGTCCGAAGCGGGAGTGGTTACGAGCAGTACTTC.

V gene TRBV7-9 combines with J gene TRBJ1-1, with D unclear. The germline V and J ends were trimmed by 7 bases and 5 bases, with 17 bases remaining between them. Looked up from germline, CDR1 is SEHNR and CDR2 is FQNEAQ (reference sequence). This CDR3 contains 14 residues. The CDR3 here is CASTPWGGDTEAFF. The CDR3 DNA sequence: TGTGCCAGCACCCCCTGGGGTGGGGATACTGAAGCTTTCTTT.

The gene calls are TRBV23-1 and TRBJ2-7, with D unresolved. TRBV23-1 is an ORF; its function is uncertain. The CDR3 is 14 amino acids. V was clipped by 5 bases and J by 6 bases, with 17 bases between them. CDR3 sequence (DNA): TGCGCCAGCAGTAACCAGTCGAGACAAAGCGAGCAGTACTTC. Its protein product is CASSNQSRQSEQYF.